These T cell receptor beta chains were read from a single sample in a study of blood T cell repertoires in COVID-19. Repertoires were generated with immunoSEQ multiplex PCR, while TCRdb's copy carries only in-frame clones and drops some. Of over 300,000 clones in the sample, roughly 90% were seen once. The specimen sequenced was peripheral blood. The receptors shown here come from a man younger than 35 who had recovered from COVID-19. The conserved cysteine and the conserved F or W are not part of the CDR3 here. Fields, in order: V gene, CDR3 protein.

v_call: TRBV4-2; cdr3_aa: ASSPRGGREDTQY
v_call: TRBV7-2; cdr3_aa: ASSFGQLNTEAF
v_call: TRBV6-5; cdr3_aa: ASSPRGAEAF
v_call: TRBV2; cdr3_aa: ASSEFGGTNEKLF
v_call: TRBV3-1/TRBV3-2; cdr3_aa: ASSPSSGSTSYNEQF
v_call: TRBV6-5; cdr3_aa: ASSYGTGQPQH
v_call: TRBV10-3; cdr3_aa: AISEGHPGQGGGNTIY
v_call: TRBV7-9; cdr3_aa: ASSTRGADTQY
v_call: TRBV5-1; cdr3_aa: ASSLAGGPQETQY
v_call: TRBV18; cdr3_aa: ASSPSRTGNSGANVLT
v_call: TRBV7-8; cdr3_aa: ASSLGQAVGQPQH
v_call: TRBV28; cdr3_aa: ASSLVTIRGRAF
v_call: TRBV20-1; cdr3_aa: SASPGGTEAF
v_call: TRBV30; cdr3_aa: AWSVQGPGYT
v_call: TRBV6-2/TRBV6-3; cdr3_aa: ASSWGRTGELF
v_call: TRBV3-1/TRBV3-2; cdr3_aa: ASSHGRSGANVLT
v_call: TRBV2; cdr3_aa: ASSLTGPYGYT
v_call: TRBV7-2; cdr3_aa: ASSLELPSEQY
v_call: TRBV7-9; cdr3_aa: ASSLLAGVVGYGYT
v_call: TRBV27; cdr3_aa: ASSRGTGGARATEAF
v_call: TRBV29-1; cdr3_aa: SVERVGVNTEAF
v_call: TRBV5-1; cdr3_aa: ASSRGGGSGTDTQY
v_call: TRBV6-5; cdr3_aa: ASSPPDSASQPQH
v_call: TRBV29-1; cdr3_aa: SASEGTGIKNGAF
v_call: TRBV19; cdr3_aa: ASSAGQLNTEAF
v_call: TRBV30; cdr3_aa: AWNVQGGDTEAF
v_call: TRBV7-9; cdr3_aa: ASSFSVISTKTNSPLH
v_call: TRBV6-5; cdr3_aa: ASWSGNGF
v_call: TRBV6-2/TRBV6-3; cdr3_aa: ASSPTWRSSGNTIY
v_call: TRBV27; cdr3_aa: ASSLGTDYNEQF
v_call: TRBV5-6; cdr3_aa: ASSLERGGEAF
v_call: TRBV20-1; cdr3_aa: SASFPPTGVNTEAF
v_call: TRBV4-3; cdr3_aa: ASSQDRGPNTGELF
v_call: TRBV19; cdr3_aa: ASSPTSGISGIIYNEQF
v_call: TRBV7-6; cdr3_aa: ASSLETGLSYEQY
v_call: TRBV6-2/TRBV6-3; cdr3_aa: ASSQSHTQY
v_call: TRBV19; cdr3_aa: ASRPHSDHQPQH
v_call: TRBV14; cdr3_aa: ASSRNGKALAGLTDTQY
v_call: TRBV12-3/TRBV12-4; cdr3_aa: ASSFNRGTEAF
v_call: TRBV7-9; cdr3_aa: ASSLGRSGDNQPQH